Below, one T cell receptor beta chain is given with its context. Its antigen is as yet unknown. CDR1 and CDR2 from the germline V gene are SGHRS and YFSETQ. The V and J ends lost 1 base and 8 bases respectively, with 18 bases between them. This CDR3 is built from 15 residues. The sample belongs to a study of graft-versus-host responses after intestinal transplantation. Profiling relied on immunoSEQ multiplex PCR, and the TCRdb table lists in-frame clones only, not all of them. The sample shows about 110,000 clones, around 90% of them seen only once. This receptor was obtained from a human donor who was the organ donor for an intestinal transplant. The chain carries TRBV5-1 and TRBJ1-2; D is unresolved. Sequencing was performed on unstimulated CD4+ T cells sorted from spleen or lymph node cells, taken before transplant. The CDR3 loop reads CASSLSMDRAGGYTF. In nucleotides, the CDR3 is TGCGCCAGCAGCTTGTCTATGGACCGGGCAGGAGGCTACACCTTC.